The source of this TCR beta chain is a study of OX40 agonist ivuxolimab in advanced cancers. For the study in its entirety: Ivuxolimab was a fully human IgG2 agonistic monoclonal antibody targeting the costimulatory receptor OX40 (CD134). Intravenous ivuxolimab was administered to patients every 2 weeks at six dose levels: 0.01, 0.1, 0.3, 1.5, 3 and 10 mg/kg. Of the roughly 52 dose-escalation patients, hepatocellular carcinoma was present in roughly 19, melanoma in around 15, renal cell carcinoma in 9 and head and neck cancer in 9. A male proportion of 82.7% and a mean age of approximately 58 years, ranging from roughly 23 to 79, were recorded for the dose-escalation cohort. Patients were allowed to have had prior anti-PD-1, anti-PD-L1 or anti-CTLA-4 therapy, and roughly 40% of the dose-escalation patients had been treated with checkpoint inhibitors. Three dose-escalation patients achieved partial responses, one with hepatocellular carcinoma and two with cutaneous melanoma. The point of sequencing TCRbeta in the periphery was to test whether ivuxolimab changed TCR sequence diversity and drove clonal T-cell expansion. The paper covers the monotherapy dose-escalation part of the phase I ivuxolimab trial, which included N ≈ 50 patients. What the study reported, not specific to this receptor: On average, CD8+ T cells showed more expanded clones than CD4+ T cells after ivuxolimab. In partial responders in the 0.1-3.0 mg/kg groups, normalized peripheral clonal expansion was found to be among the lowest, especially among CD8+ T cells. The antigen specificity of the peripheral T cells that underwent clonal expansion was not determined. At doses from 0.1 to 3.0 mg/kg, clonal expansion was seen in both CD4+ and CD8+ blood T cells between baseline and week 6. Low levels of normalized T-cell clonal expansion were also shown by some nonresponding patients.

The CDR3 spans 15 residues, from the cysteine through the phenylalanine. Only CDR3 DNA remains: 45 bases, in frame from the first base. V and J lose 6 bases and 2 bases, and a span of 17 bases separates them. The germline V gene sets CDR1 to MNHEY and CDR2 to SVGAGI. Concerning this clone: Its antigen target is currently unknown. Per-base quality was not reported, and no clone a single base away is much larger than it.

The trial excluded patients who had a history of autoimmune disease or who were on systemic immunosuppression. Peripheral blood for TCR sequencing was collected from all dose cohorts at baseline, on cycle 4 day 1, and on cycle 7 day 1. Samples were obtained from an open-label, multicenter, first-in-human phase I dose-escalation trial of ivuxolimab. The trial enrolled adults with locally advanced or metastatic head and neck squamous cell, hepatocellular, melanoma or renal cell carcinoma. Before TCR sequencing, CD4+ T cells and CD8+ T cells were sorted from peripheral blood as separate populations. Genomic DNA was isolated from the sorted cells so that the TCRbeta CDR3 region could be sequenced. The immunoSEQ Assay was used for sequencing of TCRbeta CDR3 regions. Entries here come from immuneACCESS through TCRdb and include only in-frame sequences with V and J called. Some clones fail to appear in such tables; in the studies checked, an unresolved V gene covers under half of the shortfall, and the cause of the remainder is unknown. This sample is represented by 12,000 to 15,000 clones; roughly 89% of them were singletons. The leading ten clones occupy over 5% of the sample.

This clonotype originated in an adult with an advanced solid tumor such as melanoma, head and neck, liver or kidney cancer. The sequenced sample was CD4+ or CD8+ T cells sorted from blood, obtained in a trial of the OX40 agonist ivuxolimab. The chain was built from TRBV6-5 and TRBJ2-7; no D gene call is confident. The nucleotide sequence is TGTGCCAGCAGGACCACTACCGCCAGGACCTACGAGCAGTACTTC. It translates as CASRTTTARTYEQYF.